This record looks at one T cell receptor beta chain sequence and its context. Its antigen is unknown. This specimen belongs to a study of T cell responses to AZD1222 COVID-19 vaccine. Study-level results: It should be noted that donors were predominantly white British and more often female, and clonal diversity was possibly underestimated.

The data were produced by immunoSEQ multiplex PCR, yet TCRdb's version contains in-frame clones alone and is incomplete. The sample consists of about 150,000 clones, over 75% of them appearing once. V lost 3 bases to trimming and J lost 1 base, with 5 bases between them. Germline assignment: CDR1 KGHSH and CDR2 LQKENI. The CDR3 has 13 amino acids. The source material was peripheral blood, sampled on day 0 of AZD1222 vaccination. The receptor was isolated from an adult in good health. The rearrangement uses TRBV18 and TRBJ2-3; D is unclear. DNA for the CDR3: TGTGCCAGCTCACCCACCGGCACAGATACGCAGTATTTT. Encoded protein: CASSPTGTDTQYF.